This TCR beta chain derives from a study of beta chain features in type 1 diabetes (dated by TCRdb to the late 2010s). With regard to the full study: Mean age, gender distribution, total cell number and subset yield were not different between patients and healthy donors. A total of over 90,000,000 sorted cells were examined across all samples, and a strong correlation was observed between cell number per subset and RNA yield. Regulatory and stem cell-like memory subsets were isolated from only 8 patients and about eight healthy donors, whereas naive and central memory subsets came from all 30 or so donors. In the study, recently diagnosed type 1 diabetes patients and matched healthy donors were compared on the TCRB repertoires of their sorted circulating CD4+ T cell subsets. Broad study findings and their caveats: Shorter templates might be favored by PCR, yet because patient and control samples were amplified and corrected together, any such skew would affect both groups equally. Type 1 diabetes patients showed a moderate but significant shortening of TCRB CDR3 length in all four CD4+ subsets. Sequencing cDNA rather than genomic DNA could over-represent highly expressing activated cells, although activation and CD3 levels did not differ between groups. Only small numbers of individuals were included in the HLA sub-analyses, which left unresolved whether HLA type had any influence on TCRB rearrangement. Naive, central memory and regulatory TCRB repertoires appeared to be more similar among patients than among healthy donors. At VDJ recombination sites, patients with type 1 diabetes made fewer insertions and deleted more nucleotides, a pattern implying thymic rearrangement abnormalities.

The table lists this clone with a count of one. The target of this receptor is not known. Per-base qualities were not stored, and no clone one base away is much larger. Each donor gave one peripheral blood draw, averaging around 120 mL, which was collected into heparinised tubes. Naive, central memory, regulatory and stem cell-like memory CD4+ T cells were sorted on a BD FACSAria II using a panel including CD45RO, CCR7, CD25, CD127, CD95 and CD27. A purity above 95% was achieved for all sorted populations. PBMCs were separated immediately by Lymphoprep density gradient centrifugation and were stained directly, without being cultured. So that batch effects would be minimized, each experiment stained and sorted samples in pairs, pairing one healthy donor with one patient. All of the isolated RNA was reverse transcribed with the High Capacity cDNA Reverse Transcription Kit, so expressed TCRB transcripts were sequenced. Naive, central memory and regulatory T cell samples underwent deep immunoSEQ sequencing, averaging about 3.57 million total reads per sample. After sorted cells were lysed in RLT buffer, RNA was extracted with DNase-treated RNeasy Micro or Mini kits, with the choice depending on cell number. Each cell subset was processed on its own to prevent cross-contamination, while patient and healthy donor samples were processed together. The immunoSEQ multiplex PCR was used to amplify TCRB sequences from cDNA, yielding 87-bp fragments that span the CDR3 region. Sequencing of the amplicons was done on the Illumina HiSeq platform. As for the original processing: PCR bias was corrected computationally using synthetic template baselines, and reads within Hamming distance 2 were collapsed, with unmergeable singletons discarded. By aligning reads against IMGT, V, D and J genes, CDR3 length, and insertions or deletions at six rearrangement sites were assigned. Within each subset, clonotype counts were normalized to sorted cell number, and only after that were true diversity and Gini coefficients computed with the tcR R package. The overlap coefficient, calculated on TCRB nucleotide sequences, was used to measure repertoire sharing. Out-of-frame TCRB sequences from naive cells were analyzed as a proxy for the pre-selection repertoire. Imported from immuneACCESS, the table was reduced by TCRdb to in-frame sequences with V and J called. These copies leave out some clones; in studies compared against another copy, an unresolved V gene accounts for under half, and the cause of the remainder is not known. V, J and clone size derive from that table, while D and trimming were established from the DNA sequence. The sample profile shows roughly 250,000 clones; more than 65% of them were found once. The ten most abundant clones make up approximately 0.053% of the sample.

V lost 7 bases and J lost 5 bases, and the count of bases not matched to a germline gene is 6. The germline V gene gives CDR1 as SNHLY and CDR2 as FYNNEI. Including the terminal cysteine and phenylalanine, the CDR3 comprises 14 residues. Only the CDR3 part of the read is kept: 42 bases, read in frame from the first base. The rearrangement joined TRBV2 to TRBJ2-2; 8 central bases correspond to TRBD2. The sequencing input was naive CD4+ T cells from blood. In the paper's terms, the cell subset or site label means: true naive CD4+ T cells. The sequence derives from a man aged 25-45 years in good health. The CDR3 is CASKNSGSTGELFF. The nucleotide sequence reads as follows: TGTGCCAGCAAGAACAGCGGGAGTACCGGGGAGCTGTTTTTT.